This T cell receptor beta chain was identified in a study of vaccination and CD4 T cells after COVID-19 (dated by TCRdb to between 2021 and 2024). Broadly, across the study: In the convalescent cohort there were six males and four females, among whom were two Hispanic individuals, seven Caucasians, two Asians and one multiracial person. Two doses of either the Pfizer-BioNTech BNT162b2 vaccine (n=8) or the Moderna mRNA-1273 vaccine (n=2) were administered to participants. Post-COVID blood samples were collected from convalescent patients a median of around 96 days after diagnosis, with a range of roughly 30 to 170 days. Post-vaccine blood samples were collected a median of around 70 days after the second vaccine dose, ranging from roughly 14 to 241 days. Culture stimuli were overlapping spike peptide pools from SARS-CoV-2 and from the common cold coronaviruses HCoV-NL63, HCoV-OC43 and HCoV-229E. As controls, cultures received a CEFX viral epitope pool (the positive control), an HIV-1 Nef peptide pool (the negative control), or no peptide at all. In ten to eleven COVID-19 convalescent patients and a handful of infection-naive healthy vaccine recipients, the spike-specific CD4+ TCR repertoire before mRNA vaccination was compared with the repertoire after mRNA vaccination. An earlier paper using these donors assessed, at the TCR clonotype level, memory CD4+ T cell crossreactivity between SARS-CoV-2 and common cold coronavirus spike proteins.

The sample's treatment or condition, from its label and the paper: approximately 10-day PBMC culture with coronavirus spike peptide pools or control peptides (ViraFEST assay). CD4+ T cells from unexposed donors were collected before the COVID-19 pandemic (2011-2018). The ViraFEST assay, used in the study, expanded antigen-specific T cells with peptide pools and then identified the expanded clonotypes through TCR sequencing. PBMCs were cultured at a few million per well in IMDM supplemented with approximately 5.4% human AB serum and about 10 IU/ml IL-2, with approximately 10 ug/ml peptide pools added. Half of the culture medium was replaced with fresh IL-2-containing medium on days 3 and 7. CD4+ T cells were isolated after approximately ten days of culture through negative selection using the EasySep CD4+ T cell isolation kit. As cell number allowed, CD4+ T cells from unexposed donors were tested for reactivity to SARS-CoV-2 S and N and to four common cold coronavirus spike pools. Ficoll-Paque Plus gradient centrifugation was used to isolate PBMCs from whole blood, and the isolated PBMCs were then either used fresh or cryopreserved at -140C. Each culture condition was generally run in triplicate wells. The leukapheresis product used for the unexposed donors was purchased from a commercial source.

Here is what the overall study found, with its caveats: Of the vaccine-specific clones found in convalescent patients, nearly all (304 of 307) were mono-reactive for SARS-CoV-2 spike instead of being cross-reactive with common cold coronaviruses. In convalescent patients, a median roughly 83% of post-vaccine SARS-CoV-2-reactive clones were detected only after vaccination, and vaccine-specific priming was suggested by this finding. The median number of SARS-CoV-2-reactive clonotypes rose from under 25 after infection to around 40 after vaccination, but the change was not significant. The study included relatively few convalescent patients and did not analyze early timepoints after natural infection.

This clonotype was counted only a few times. It lacks a known antigen. Nothing much larger sits one base from this clone, and base qualities are not available. Library preparation employed PCR. DNA from cultured CD4+ T cells was subjected to TCR sequencing with the Oncomine TCR Beta short-read assay at the Johns Hopkins FTIC core. The QIAamp micro DNA kit was used to extract genomic DNA from the cultured CD4+ T cells. The Oncomine TCR Beta libraries from cultured CD4+ T cells were pooled using unique dual indexes and then sequenced on an Illumina iSeq 100. The source study handled its data this way. Non-productive sequences were removed, and CDR3s that did not start with C, did not end with F or W, or were shorter than 7 amino acids were discarded. Antigen-specific clonotypes were identified with the MANAFEST web application by comparing peptide-stimulated wells with reference and other culture wells. For a clone to be called positive, the clone needed an FDR below 0.05, an odds ratio above 5, and a productive frequency above 0.1% in at least two of three replicate wells. Clonotypes that were significantly expanded in both SARS-CoV-2 spike wells and at least one common cold coronavirus spike condition were defined as cross-reactive. Using R version 3.6.1, CDR3 homology was evaluated through Levenshtein distances (stringdist) along with unrooted phylogenetic trees (ape). The raw public reads went through TCRdb reprocessing: fastp at Q25, MiXCR clone calling, in-frame beta chains kept. Here each entry gathers all rows of one CDR3 protein and keeps the most common genes and DNA. These V and J calls are TCRdb output, not the study's own analysis. This sample has 9,000 to 10,000 distinct CDR3 sequences in its table, and roughly 33% of those were observed once. The leading ten clones occupy 20% to 25% of the sample.

The CDR1 and CDR2 encoded by the germline V gene are MNHNS and SASEGT. V is shortened by 5 bases, J by 0 bases, and the region joining them spans 14 bases. There are 15 amino acids in the CDR3, from cysteine to phenylalanine inclusive. Just the 45-base CDR3 DNA is kept, in frame starting at base 1. The V and J genes are TRBV6-1 and TRBJ2-7, with TRBD1 tentatively as D gene (5 bases match). The specimen was CD4+ T cells from blood, cultured in vitro. This TCR was sampled from a human donor in good health. Here the CDR3 is given as CASSNRHQSSYEQYF. In nucleotide form, the sequence is TGTGCCAGCAGTAACAGGCATCAGAGCTCCTACGAGCAGTACTTC.